What follows are 24 T cell receptor beta chains derived from one specimen sequenced in a study of radiation and T cells in renal cell carcinoma. Method: immunoSEQ multiplex PCR; TCRdb's copy keeps in-frame clones and lacks some. This sample has about 64,000 clones, with over 65% found just once. Time point of the sample: blood 4 weeks post-SBRT, at nephrectomy. The treatment here: 15 Gy SBRT to primary tumor, nephrectomy 4 weeks later. The specimen was blood, collected from a patient whose treatment included radiotherapy and nephrectomy. The receptors come from a man between 60 and 75 years old with renal cell carcinoma.

V usage is TRBV18 and J usage is TRBJ1-1; tentative D call: TRBD1 (5 bases). Trimming shortened V by 1 base and J by 6 bases, and 12 bases separated the two germline ends. There are 14 residues in the CDR3. Germline V lookup: CDR1 KGHSH, CDR2 LQKENI. The chain's CDR3 is CASSPREGIAEAFF. In DNA, the CDR3 is TGTGCCAGCTCACCACGGGAGGGGATCGCTGAAGCTTTCTTT.

J is TRBJ2-1 and V is TRBV5-1; TRBD2 aligns across 12 bases. CDR3 length equals 17 residues. V dropped 0 bases and J dropped 4; count of bases not matched to a gene: 5. The germline gives CDR1 SGHRS, CDR2 YFSETQ. CDR3 protein: CASSLESSGRGYNEQFF. The CDR3 DNA reads as TGCGCCAGCAGCTTGGAATCTAGCGGGAGGGGTTACAATGAGCAGTTCTTC.

The V gene is TRBV6-5, the J gene TRBJ1-2, with D possibly TRBD1 on 5 matching bases. The germline CDR1 and CDR2 sequences are MNHEY and SVGAGI. V gave up 3 bases and J gave up 1 base, with 12 bases separating them. There are 15 residues in the CDR3. The CDR3 region is CASSYKRGSNYGYTF. The CDR3 DNA is TGTGCCAGCAGTTATAAAAGGGGAAGTAACTATGGCTACACCTTC.

The chain links TRBV18 to TRBJ2-5; no firm D call. The CDR3 runs 13 residues. The ends were cut back, 2 bases at V and 5 bases at J, with 9 bases in the middle. Germline assignment: CDR1 KGHSH and CDR2 LQKENI. CDR3 amino acids: CASSPSRSETQYF. DNA of the CDR3: TGTGCCAGCTCACCAAGCAGGTCGGAGACCCAGTACTTC.

The V and J genes are TRBV7-9 and TRBJ1-5; D is unclear. In germline, CDR1 is SEHNR, CDR2 FQNEAQ (reference sequence). The CDR3 totals 14 residues. Trimming shortened V by 3 bases and J by 7 bases, and 13 bases separated the two germline ends. In DNA, the CDR3 is TGTGCCAGCAGCTTTGGGGAATCGGGCCAGCCCCAGCATTTT. This codes for CASSFGESGQPQHF.

The rearrangement links TRBV6-5 to TRBJ2-2, with TRBD2 matching over 7 bases. The CDR3 sequence is 15 residues long. In germline, CDR1 is MNHEY, CDR2 SVGAGI. V was pared by 0 bases and J by 6 bases, with 4 bases of the junction left unmatched. The CDR3, as DNA: TGTGCCAGCAGTTACTCGGCGGGAGTACCCGGGGAGCTGTTTTTT. Translation gives CASSYSAGVPGELFF.

This rearrangement joins TRBV18 to TRBJ1-2; D possibly corresponds to TRBD1 (5 bases). Trimming pared 3 bases from V and 7 bases from J, leaving 18 bases between. The CDR3 consists of 15 residues. The germline V gene has CDR1 KGHSH and CDR2 LQKENI. CDR3 nucleotides: TGTGCCAGCTCACCTCTTGGACAAAATCAGTTTGGCTACACCTTC. Translation: CASSPLGQNQFGYTF.

The chain combines TRBV5-1 with TRBJ1-2; 7 positions match TRBD1. V lost 2 bases to trimming and J lost 6 bases; unmatched junction nucleotides: 4. CDR3 length: 13 amino acids. Germline CDR1 is SGHRS and CDR2 is YFSETQ. The CDR3 coding sequence is TGCGCCAGCAGCTTCACAGGGGAGGATGGCTACACCTTC. Protein product: CASSFTGEDGYTF.

The V gene is TRBV10-1, the J gene TRBJ2-7; a weak D match, TRBD2 (6 bases). The CDR3 spans 16 residues. In germline, CDR1 is WNHNN, CDR2 SYGVQD (reference sequence). V was clipped by 6 bases and J by 2 bases, with 20 bases between them. The DNA of the CDR3 is TGCGCCAGCAGCCCCGGACTAACTCGATTACCCTACGAGCAGTACTTC. Translation gives CASSPGLTRLPYEQYF.

V gene TRBV11-2 combines with J gene TRBJ2-1; the D gene is possibly TRBD2 (6 bases). The CDR3 extends over 14 amino acids. Trimming took 4 bases from V and 7 from J, leaving 14 bases between them. The V gene's germline CDR1 is SGHAT and CDR2 FQNNGV. The CDR3 DNA sequence: TGTGCCAGCAGCTCACCCCCGCGGGAAAATGAGCAGTTCTTC. Protein product: CASSSPPRENEQFF.

This clone was observed once. The chain couples TRBV5-1 to TRBJ1-4; 7 bases are a match to TRBD1. The CDR3 contains 16 residues. Trimming cost V 4 bases and J 1 base; bases outside gene matches: 7. Per germline, CDR1 SGHRS and CDR2 YFSETQ. The CDR3 region is CASSLGGGGTNEKLFF. CDR3 bases: TGCGCCAGCAGCCTGGGAGGGGGCGGAACTAATGAAAAACTGTTTTTT.

This clone was found a few times. V is TRBV18 and J is TRBJ1-2; 8 bases match TRBD1. The CDR3 consists of 14 residues. CDR1 and CDR2 (germline): KGHSH, LQKENI. The junction had 7 bases not matched to a gene; V was cut back by 3 bases and J by 7 bases. CDR3 in amino acids: CASSPATGGGGYTF. CDR3 in DNA: TGTGCCAGCTCACCGGCTACAGGGGGAGGTGGCTACACCTTC.

The V and J genes are TRBV6-4 and TRBJ1-1; a weak D match, TRBD1 (6 bases). This CDR3 has 15 amino acids. Germline V gene data show CDR1 as MRHNA and CDR2 as SNTAGT. V was clipped by 0 bases and J by 5 bases, with 13 bases between them. CDR3 in DNA: TGTGCCAGCAGTGACTCCGGGACACCCCGTACTGAAGCTTTCTTT. Protein sequence: CASSDSGTPRTEAFF.

The chain recombines TRBV5-6 with TRBJ1-2; 8 bases are shared with TRBD1. Looked up from germline, CDR1 is SGHDT and CDR2 is YYEEEE. Germline trimming cut 1 base from V and 8 bases from J; bases unmatched to any gene: 7. The CDR3 sequence is 14 residues long. In nucleotides, the CDR3 is TGTGCCAGCAGCTTGCAGGGGGCCTGGGGAGGCTACACCTTC. This encodes CASSLQGAWGGYTF. The whole variable domain, filled in from reference TRBV5-6 and TRBJ1-2, reads DAGVTQSPTHLIKTRGQQVTLRCSPKSGHDTVSWYQQALGQGPQFIFQYYEEEERQRGNFPDRFSGHQFPNYSSELNVNALLLGDSALYLCASSLQGAWGGYTFGSGTRLTVV.

Regarding this clone: This may come from a read error, since a much larger clone is one base off. This chain links TRBV7-2 with TRBJ2-1; D not resolved. This CDR3 is built from 12 residues. The germline V gene has CDR1 SGHTA and CDR2 FQGNSA. Trimming took 1 base from V and 6 from J, leaving 4 bases between them. The CDR3 is CASSLGVNEQFF. CDR3 sequence (DNA): TGTGCCAGCAGCTTAGGGGTCAATGAGCAGTTCTTC.

V usage is TRBV6-5 and J usage is TRBJ1-1; maybe TRBD1 (6 bases). V was trimmed by 8 bases and J by 0 bases, leaving 10 bases between them. CDR1 and CDR2 from the germline V gene are MNHEY and SVGAGI. CDR3 length: 13 amino acids. The CDR3 sequence: CASGTSLNTEAFF. The CDR3 DNA is TGTGCCAGCGGGACAAGCCTGAACACTGAAGCTTTCTTT.

The chain couples TRBV2 to TRBJ2-5; D is ambiguous. The CDR3 has 13 residues. Looked up from germline, CDR1 is SNHLY and CDR2 is FYNNEI. V gave up 4 bases and J gave up 2 bases, with 8 bases separating them. The DNA for the CDR3 is TGTGCCAGCAGTGTTTCGTGGCAAGAGACCCAGTACTTC. Residues: CASSVSWQETQYF.

The genes are TRBV28 and TRBJ2-7; 7 bases align to TRBD1. This CDR3 contains 14 residues. V shed 5 bases and J 2 bases; nucleotides not matched to a gene: 6. Germline V lookup: CDR1 MDHEN, CDR2 SYDVKM. The CDR3 here is CASSPGQATYEQYV. The CDR3 region has the DNA TGTGCCAGCAGTCCTGGACAGGCTACCTACGAGCAGTACGTC.

This clone came up once. J is TRBJ1-1 and V is TRBV2; D not resolved. V dropped 10 bases and J dropped 7 bases, with 16 bases sitting between them. Germline V gene lookup returns CDR1 SNHLY and CDR2 FYNNEI. CDR3 length: 12 amino acids. The CDR3 protein is CATGNGRIEAFF. For the CDR3, the DNA is TGTGCCACCGGTAACGGACGTATTGAAGCTTTCTTT.

The chain recombines TRBV6-7 with TRBJ1-4; 8 bases are shared with TRBD1. TRBV6-7 is given ORF status, its function remaining uncertain. The CDR3 extends over 14 amino acids. The ends lost 8 bases at V and 8 bases at J; junction bases unmatched: 10. CDR3 amino acids: CASVRQGWIEKLFF. The CDR3 DNA sequence: TGTGCCAGCGTAAGACAGGGGTGGATCGAAAAACTGTTTTTT.

V is TRBV27 and J is TRBJ2-5; no reliable D call. Per germline, CDR1 MNHEY and CDR2 SMNVEV (reference sequence). The CDR3 contains 16 residues. V shed 0 bases and J shed 4 bases, with 15 bases lying between them. CDR3 sequence: CASSLSVPGPPETQYF. For the CDR3, the DNA is TGTGCCAGCAGTTTATCGGTCCCTGGACCGCCAGAGACCCAGTACTTC.

V gene TRBV9 combines with J gene TRBJ2-2; the match to TRBD1 covers 8 bases. The length of the CDR3 is 14 residues. Germline V gene data show CDR1 as SGDLS and CDR2 as YYNGEE. J gave up 6 bases and V 4 bases, and 5 bases lay outside the gene matches. CDR3 DNA sequence: TGTGCCAGCAGCCCTACGACAGGGGCCGGGGAGCTGTTTTTT. Protein sequence: CASSPTTGAGELFF.

The V and J genes are TRBV15 and TRBJ2-2, with D hard to call. Germline V gives CDR1 LNHNV, CDR2 YYDKDF (reference sequence). The CDR3 is 14 residues long. V dropped 1 base and J dropped 7 bases, with 10 bases sitting between them. The CDR3 loop is CATSRVGDYGELFF. CDR3 coding DNA: TGTGCCACCAGCAGAGTTGGGGATTACGGGGAGCTGTTTTTT.

The chain has TRBV5-1 and TRBJ2-3; D call uncertain. The germline V gene has CDR1 SGHRS and CDR2 YFSETQ. The CDR3 is 14 residues long. V was clipped by 4 bases and J by 2 bases, with 11 bases between them. The CDR3 is CASSRGADTDTQYF. DNA of the CDR3: TGCGCCAGCAGCCGAGGCGCCGACACAGATACGCAGTATTTT.